The source of this T cell receptor beta chain is a study of human T cells and chemical hapten exposure. The CDR3 covers 14 residues. Unmatched junction bases numbered 11, after V lost 6 bases and J lost 9 bases. Germline V gene lookup returns CDR1 SQVTM and CDR2 ANQGSEA. The library put unique molecular identifiers onto individual cDNA molecules. Original handling: Samples held a median of around 96,000 TCRs, range roughly 20,000–700,000. MiXCR, applied by TCRdb to the RACE reads, yields one record per CDR3 protein. The V and J calls, along with clone size, are taken from TCRdb and not from the paper's own processing. Of about 380,000 distinct CDR3 sequences in the sample, about 5.1% were seen once. This clonotype was observed at least ten times. Time point defined: pre-sensitization, week 0. Treatment indicated: therapeutic diphenylcyclopropenone sensitization with weekly scalp DPC. Staff drew blood before applying each patch test. Someone pulled total RNA out of unfractionated whole blood.

The sequences come from whole blood, collected in connection with sensitization to the hapten diphenylcyclopropenone (DPC). This TCR derives from a woman aged 45-59 years with alopecia areata. Some clones in this sample may be carry-over from other donors' samples. V is TRBV29-1 and J is TRBJ2-1; 10 positions agree with TRBD2. Written as DNA, the CDR3 is TGCAGCGTCGCGGGACTAGCGCCGAGGGGTGAGCAGTTCTTC. It yields the protein CSVAGLAPRGEQFF.